These 30 T cell receptor beta chains came from one sample sequenced in a study of T cells in Graves' hyperthyroidism and ophthalmopathy. Amplified regions were TCR beta CDR3 sequences from RNA transcripts. The TCR CDR3 first-round RT-PCR relied on the HTBI primer set. Via MiXCR, TCRdb re-called the multiplex PCR reads, giving one row per CDR3 protein. The sample consists of around 340,000 distinct CDR3 sequences, roughly 17% of them appearing once. The sample taken for sequencing was blood. Every receptor here comes from a woman aged 25 to 45 with Graves' hyperthyroidism that later progressed to Graves' ophthalmopathy.

This chain uses TRBV14 with TRBJ2-4; no clear D. CDR3 size: 13 residues. CDR1 and CDR2 (germline): SGHDN, FVKESK. Trimming pared 3 bases from V and 4 bases from J, leaving 7 bases between. This CDR3 is CASSQTYKNIQYF. The CDR3 DNA is TGTGCCAGCAGCCAGACCTATAAAAACATTCAGTACTTC.

In this sample, this clonotype turned up many times. The V gene is TRBV28, the J gene TRBJ1-1, with 7 bases fitting TRBD1. The ends lost 3 bases at V and 5 bases at J; junction bases unmatched: 21. This CDR3 is built from 19 residues. Germline V gene data show CDR1 as MDHEN and CDR2 as SYDVKM. The CDR3 protein is CASSLLPRGGAVRGTEAFF. CDR3 DNA: TGTGCCAGCAGTTTGTTACCCAGGGGGGGTGCGGTCCGAGGGACTGAAGCTTTCTTT.

This clonotype came up a few times. This chain links TRBV5-1 with TRBJ2-7; possibly TRBD2 for D (6 bases). Trimming removed 0 bases from V and 3 bases from J, with 13 bases in between. The CDR3 is made up of 15 amino acids. Germline V gene data show CDR1 as SGHRS and CDR2 as YFSETQ. The CDR3, as DNA: TGCGCCAGCAGCTTGGCCGGGAGACGGGACTACGAGCAGTACTTC. It is translated as CASSLAGRRDYEQYF. The whole variable domain, filled in from reference TRBV5-1 and TRBJ2-7, reads KAGVTQTPRYLIKTRGQQVTLSCSPISGHRSVSWYQQTPGQGLQFLFEYFSETQRNKGNFPGRFSGRQFSNSRSEMNVSTLELGDSALYLCASSLAGRRDYEQYFGPGTRLTVT.

In this sample, this clonotype turned up many times. This chain joins TRBV6-2 or TRBV6-3 and TRBJ2-7, with unresolved D. The germline V gene has CDR1 MNHEY and CDR2 SVGEGT. The CDR3 length is 12 residues. Trimming left V 0 bases short and J 6 bases short, with 6 bases between. CDR3 amino acids: CASSYSRREQYF. CDR3 nucleotide sequence: TGTGCCAGCAGTTACTCGAGGCGCGAGCAGTACTTC.

This clonotype was counted at least ten times. The V call is TRBV2, the J call TRBJ2-5; 12 bases map to TRBD2. The trim removed 3 bases at V and 9 bases at J, leaving 5 bases unmatched. The CDR3 totals 14 residues. The germline CDR1 and CDR2 sequences are SNHLY and FYNNEI. CDR3 residues: CASSETSGRWSQYF. The CDR3 coding sequence is TGTGCCAGCAGTGAGACTAGCGGGAGATGGTCCCAGTACTTC.

This clonotype was seen repeatedly, ten times or more. This chain connects TRBV7-9 to TRBJ2-7; D is uncertain. The CDR3 sequence is 13 residues long. Germline V gene lookup returns CDR1 SEHNR and CDR2 FQNEAQ (reference sequence). The ends were cut back, 4 bases at V and 3 bases at J, with 10 bases in the middle. The chain's CDR3 is CASSYPDGYEQYF. As DNA, the CDR3 is TGTGCCAGCAGCTATCCGGACGGCTACGAGCAGTACTTC.

The V gene is TRBV7-9, the J gene TRBJ2-5; tentative D call: TRBD1 (5 bases). This CDR3 comprises 13 residues. V lost 4 bases to trimming and J lost 5 bases, with 11 bases between them. CDR1 is SEHNR, CDR2 FQNEAQ, per germline (reference sequence). CDR3 protein: CASSSQGEETQYF. In nucleotides, the CDR3 is TGTGCCAGCAGCTCCCAGGGTGAGGAGACCCAGTACTTC. The variable domain in full, with the rest retrieved from reference TRBV7-9 and TRBJ2-5, is DTGVSQNPRHKITKRGQNVTFRCDPISEHNRLYWYRQTLGQGPEFLTYFQNEAQLEKSRLLSDRFSAERPKGSFSTLEIQRTEQGDSAMYLCASSSQGEETQYFGPGTRLLVL.

This clonotype was seen at least ten times. The chain combines TRBV6-6 with TRBJ1-1, with D maybe TRBD1 (5 bases). Looked up from germline, CDR1 is MNHNY and CDR2 is SVGAGI (reference sequence). V was clipped by 0 bases and J by 5 bases, with 10 bases between them. The CDR3 is 14 amino acids. CDR3 region: CASSYSGVWTEAFF. The CDR3 DNA is TGTGCCAGCAGTTACTCGGGGGTTTGGACTGAAGCTTTCTTT.

Comment on this clonotype: An end of the junction differs from the germline gene, which may be a read error. The chain carries TRBV6-1 and TRBJ2-3; TRBD2 matches at 10 bases. The CDR3 runs to 18 residues. Germline V gene lookup returns CDR1 MNHNS and CDR2 SASEGT. CDR3 sequence: CAISDLAGGPSSTGTQYF. Written as DNA, the CDR3 is TGTGCCATCAGTGACTTAGCGGGAGGTCCTTCTAGCACAGGTACGCAGTATTTT.

This clonotype was seen repeatedly, ten times or more. The V call is TRBV28, the J call TRBJ2-1; 8 bases fit TRBD1. Per the germline V gene, CDR1 is MDHEN and CDR2 is SYDVKM. V gave up 6 bases and J gave up 5 bases; unmatched junction bases: 9. The CDR3 has 15 residues. This CDR3 reads CASSPRGQVNNEQFF. The CDR3 DNA reads TGTGCCAGCAGCCCGAGGGGACAGGTAAACAATGAGCAGTTCTTC.

In its sample, this clonotype was seen many times. V gene TRBV27 combines with J gene TRBJ1-1, with D uncertain. The CDR3 runs 13 residues. V lost 3 bases, J lost 4 bases, and 9 bases lay in between. Per germline, CDR1 MNHEY and CDR2 SMNVEV (reference sequence). CDR3 sequence (DNA): TGTGCCAGCAGTTTCAATTTGGCCACTGAAGCTTTCTTT. Translating it yields CASSFNLATEAFF.

This clonotype was seen just once. Germline and junction disagree at one end, which may indicate a read error. This chain joins TRBV9 and TRBJ2-1; D remains ambiguous. CDR3 length: 14 residues. Germline V CDR1 and CDR2: SGDLS, YYNGEE. CDR3 DNA: TGTGTCAGCAGCGTAGGCGGAACCTACAATGAGCAGTTCTTC. Protein product: CVSSVGGTYNEQFF. Full variable domain (missing parts from reference TRBV9 and TRBJ2-1): DSGVTQTPKHLITATGQRVTLRCSPRSGDLSVYWYQQSLDQGLQFLIQYYNGEERAKGNILERFSAQQFPDLHSELNLSSLELGDSALYFCVSSVGGTYNEQFFGPGTRLTVL.

This clonotype was counted at least ten times. The chain joins TRBV5-1 to TRBJ2-1; D gene unclear. The V end lost 2 bases, the J end lost 3 bases, and 12 bases lay between the germline ends. Germline V CDR1 and CDR2: SGHRS, YFSETQ. CDR3 size: 15 residues. CDR3 amino acids: CASSFMATNYNEQFF. DNA of the CDR3: TGCGCCAGCAGCTTTATGGCTACTAACTACAATGAGCAGTTCTTC.

This clonotype was recorded at least ten times. The V call is TRBV3-1, the J call TRBJ2-5; 14 nucleotides agree with TRBD2. The CDR3 loop spans 19 amino acids. J gave up 4 bases and V 2 bases, and 12 bases lay outside the gene matches. Germline-derived CDR1 and CDR2 are LGHDT and YNNKEL (reference sequence). CDR3 bases: TGTGCCAGCAGCCAACGGACTAGCGGGAGGTGGTGGATCGGAGAGACCCAGTACTTC. It yields the protein CASSQRTSGRWWIGETQYF.

This clonotype was detected ten times or more. The rearrangement joins TRBV18 to TRBJ2-3, with no clear D. The V gene lost 8 bases and the J gene lost 0 bases, with 6 bases spanning the gap. Germline V gives CDR1 KGHSH, CDR2 LQKENI. The CDR3 is 12 residues long. CDR3 bases: TGTGCCAGCAGTCCCAGCACAGATACGCAGTATTTT. This sequence encodes CASSPSTDTQYF.

The table lists this clonotype with many counts. CDR3 residues: CASSSRGPSGTYEQYF. The CDR3 coding sequence is TGTGCCAGCAGCTCAAGGGGTCCTAGCGGAACCTACGAGCAGTACTTC. The V and J genes are TRBV11-2 and TRBJ2-7; TRBD2 matches 7 bases. In germline, CDR1 is SGHAT, CDR2 FQNNGV. CDR3 length: 16 amino acids. The V gene end was trimmed by 4 bases and the J gene end by 2 bases; junction bases not matched to a gene: 11.

This clonotype has ten or more counts. This chain connects TRBV27 to TRBJ1-2, with 7 bases identical to TRBD1. CDR1 MNHEY and CDR2 SMNVEV come from the germline V gene (reference sequence). J was trimmed by 5 bases and V by 3 bases; bases with no gene match: 3. CDR3 length: 13 amino acids. CDR3 in amino acids: CASSFPGGYGYTF. The CDR3 coding sequence is TGTGCCAGCAGTTTTCCAGGGGGATATGGCTACACCTTC.

The V and J genes are TRBV3-1 and TRBJ2-1; TRBD2 matches 8 bases. CDR1 LGHDT and CDR2 YNNKEL come from the germline V gene (reference sequence). V was clipped by 6 bases and J by 12 bases; unmatched bases: 16. This CDR3 has 15 amino acids. The CDR3 DNA reads TGTGCCAGCAGTCGACTCGGGACTAGTGGGTATGGGCAGTTCTTC. Protein sequence: CASSRLGTSGYGQFF.

This clonotype was seen at least ten times. The rearrangement joins TRBV7-8 to TRBJ2-1; the match to TRBD2 covers 8 bases. Germline CDR1 is SGHVS and CDR2 is FQNEAQ. The CDR3 sequence is 15 residues long. With V trimmed by 5 bases and J by 8 bases, 11 bases remained unmatched. CDR3 loop: CASSAGLVGSHEQFF. Written as DNA, the CDR3 is TGTGCCAGCAGCGCGGGACTAGTTGGCTCCCATGAGCAGTTCTTC. The entire variable domain, with the rest obtained from reference TRBV7-8 and TRBJ2-1, is as follows: GAGVSQSPRYKVAKRGQDVALRCDPISGHVSLFWYQQALGQGPEFLTYFQNEAQLDKSGLPSDRFFAERPEGSVSTLKIQRTQQEDSAVYLCASSAGLVGSHEQFFGPGTRLTVL.

The chain is built from TRBV5-1 and TRBJ2-7, with a weak D call TRBD2 (5 bases). The V end lost 4 bases, the J end lost 2 bases, and 10 bases lay between the germline ends. The CDR3 runs to 13 residues. In germline, CDR1 is SGHRS, CDR2 YFSETQ. The CDR3 region is CASSPGDTYEQYV. For the CDR3, the DNA is TGCGCCAGCAGCCCCGGGGATACCTACGAGCAGTACGTC.

The table lists this clonotype with many counts. The J gene is TRBJ2-7, the V gene TRBV20-1; D uncertain. Germline CDR1 DFQATT, CDR2 SNEGSKA (reference sequence). This CDR3 comprises 11 residues. With 5 bases removed from V and 4 bases from J, the gap between germline ends came to 9 bases. The CDR3 DNA sequence: TGCAGTGCTGGGCGAGGTTACGAGCAGTACTTC. Residues: CSAGRGYEQYF.

There are many counts of this clonotype. This rearrangement joins TRBV28 to TRBJ2-6, with D perhaps TRBD1 (6 bases). Germline V gene data show CDR1 as MDHEN and CDR2 as SYDVKM. The CDR3 loop spans 15 amino acids. V shed 7 bases and J shed 3 bases, with 13 bases lying between them. The chain's CDR3 is CASKLQGGGANVLTF. The CDR3 DNA is TGTGCCAGCAAGTTACAGGGCGGTGGGGCCAACGTCCTGACTTTC.

This clonotype was detected many times. The chain combines TRBV6-1 with TRBJ2-5; TRBD2 is a possible D gene (6 bases). The CDR3 totals 18 residues. CDR1 and CDR2 (germline): MNHNS, SASEGT. The V end was cut by 6 bases, the J end by 2 bases, with 25 bases between. CDR3 amino acids: CASRLHRTLAEMQETQYF. The CDR3, as DNA: TGTGCCAGCAGATTACACAGAACACTAGCTGAAATGCAAGAGACCCAGTACTTC.

In this sample, this clonotype turned up many times. The rearrangement joins TRBV30 to TRBJ2-1; D is tentatively TRBD1 or TRBD2 (5 bases each). The CDR3 contains 19 residues. Germline-derived CDR1 and CDR2 are GTSNPN and SVGIG (reference sequence). The germline V and J ends were trimmed by 1 base and 0 bases, with 22 bases remaining between them. The CDR3 DNA reads TGTGCCTGGAGTGCCGGATTGGGGACGCAATCGAGCTCCTACAATGAGCAGTTCTTC. Translating gives CAWSAGLGTQSSSYNEQFF.

This clonotype was counted many times. The CDR3 region has the DNA TGTGCCAGTAGCCCGGATATGGACAGTGTCTATGGCTACACCTTC. Translated, it gives CASSPDMDSVYGYTF. The chain employs TRBV19 and TRBJ1-2; possibly TRBD1 for D (6 bases). V was trimmed by 6 bases and J by 4 bases, leaving 18 bases between them. The CDR3 length is 15 residues. CDR1 LNHDA and CDR2 SQIVND come from the germline V gene (reference sequence). Looking up the rest from reference TRBV19 and TRBJ1-2 gives the full variable domain: DGGITQSPKYLFRKEGQNVTLSCEQNLNHDAMYWYRQDPGQGLRLIYYSQIVNDFQKGDIAEGYSVSREKKESFPLTVTSAQKNPTAFYLCASSPDMDSVYGYTFGSGTRLTVV.

The rearrangement uses TRBV28 and TRBJ2-7; D perhaps matches TRBD2 (5 bases). Germline CDR1 is MDHEN and CDR2 is SYDVKM. Trimming shortened V by 8 bases and J by 3 bases, and 20 bases separated the two germline ends. The CDR3 runs 15 residues. The CDR3 loop reads CASSVDYTVIYEQYF. CDR3 DNA: TGTGCCAGCTCGGTAGACTACACAGTAATCTACGAGCAGTACTTC.

Ten or more counts support this clonotype. The chain joins TRBV7-9 to TRBJ2-7; 7 bases are shared with TRBD2. Germline CDR1 SEHNR, CDR2 FQNEAQ (reference sequence). V lost 5 bases and J lost 1; bases outside the gene matches: 8. The CDR3 contains 15 residues. CDR3 nucleotide sequence: TGTGCCAGCAGCGCTCGGGACTACAATTCCTACGAGCAGTACTTC. This translates into CASSARDYNSYEQYF.

At least ten counts were recorded for this clonotype. DNA of the CDR3: TGTGCCAGCAAGACCCCGCCCGGAGGGCCCCAGCATTTT. Its protein product is CASKTPPGGPQHF. V usage is TRBV28 and J usage is TRBJ1-5; D call uncertain. V was shortened by 7 bases and J by 9 bases, with 16 bases between the two germline ends. This CDR3 is built from 13 residues. Per germline, CDR1 MDHEN and CDR2 SYDVKM.

Many counts were recorded for this clonotype. V is TRBV7-2 and J is TRBJ1-6, with 11 positions matching TRBD1. V dropped 5 bases and J dropped 8; count of bases not matched to a gene: 5. Germline CDR1 reads SGHTA; CDR2 reads FQGNSA. This CDR3 has 15 amino acids. This CDR3 reads CASSGGTGGDSPLHF. The CDR3 bases are TGTGCCAGCAGCGGGGGGACAGGGGGTGATTCACCCCTCCACTTT.

This chain joins TRBV5-1 and TRBJ1-6; the D gene is possibly TRBD1 (5 bases). Trimming pared 2 bases from V and 5 bases from J, leaving 11 bases between. The germline CDR1 and CDR2 sequences are SGHRS and YFSETQ. The CDR3 sequence is 15 residues long. In DNA form, the CDR3 reads TGCGCCAGCAGCTTACGGGACGGACATAATTCACCCCTCCACTTT. Residues: CASSLRDGHNSPLHF.